These 16 T cell receptor beta chains came from one sample sequenced in a study of cytomegalovirus exposure and HLA in healthy donors. Researchers ran the PCR with 60 Vbeta and 13 Jbeta primers. TCRdb keeps only in-frame clones here, not all; method: immunoSEQ multiplex PCR. The sample yields around 110,000 clones, about 68% seen once. What was sequenced was PBMCs. The receptors derive from a middle-aged woman in good health and CMV-seropositive.

The rearrangement joins TRBV4-2 to TRBJ2-1, with D perhaps matching TRBD2 (6 bases). This CDR3 contains 19 residues. CDR1 and CDR2 (germline): LGHNA, YNFKEQ. V dropped 1 base and J dropped 1 base, with 20 bases sitting between them. The CDR3: CASSQGPGRGAASYNEQFF. The CDR3 DNA reads TGTGCCAGCAGCCAAGGTCCCGGGAGAGGTGCCGCTTCCTACAATGAGCAGTTCTTC.

This clone has only a few counts. The gene calls are TRBV15 and TRBJ2-7; D is unresolved. CDR1 and CDR2 from the germline V gene are LNHNV and YYDKDF (reference sequence). V was shortened by 0 bases and J by 3 bases, with 15 bases between the two germline ends. There are 16 residues in the CDR3. This CDR3 reads CATSRDLQTALYEQYF. The CDR3 DNA sequence: TGTGCCACCAGCAGAGATCTCCAGACTGCCCTCTACGAGCAGTACTTC.

The chain employs TRBV5-1 and TRBJ2-3; D is possibly TRBD2 (5 bases). This CDR3 is built from 14 residues. CDR1 and CDR2 from the germline V gene are SGHRS and YFSETQ. Trimming left V 1 base short and J 0 bases short, with 6 bases between. This CDR3 is CASSLSGSTDTQYF. The CDR3 nucleotides read TGCGCCAGCAGCTTGTCGGGGAGCACAGATACGCAGTATTTT.

A few counts support this clone. The chain links TRBV5-4 to TRBJ2-1, with 8 bases identical to TRBD2. V lost 4 bases, J lost 8 bases, and 8 bases stayed unmatched. The length of the CDR3 is 14 residues. CDR1 SGHNT and CDR2 YYREEE come from the germline V gene (reference sequence). CDR3 residues: CASSTSAGVYEQFF. The CDR3 DNA reads as TGTGCCAGCAGCACCTCAGCGGGAGTCTATGAGCAGTTCTTC.

This chain uses TRBV7-6 with TRBJ2-1; 7 bases map to TRBD2. The V and J ends lost 3 bases and 8 bases, in that order; junction bases with no gene match: 4. CDR1 is SGHVS, CDR2 FNYEAQ, per germline. The CDR3 consists of 13 residues. For the CDR3, the DNA is TGTGCCAGCAGCTTGACTAGCTGGCATGAGCAGTTCTTC. This gives the protein CASSLTSWHEQFF.

The chain combines TRBV25-1 with TRBJ2-2; TRBD2 agrees at 7 bases. The germline V gene has CDR1 MGHDK and CDR2 SYGVNS. This CDR3 is built from 16 residues. V gave up 2 bases and J gave up 7 bases; unmatched junction bases: 10. The CDR3 is CASSERGLFQGGELFF. The CDR3 DNA sequence: TGTGCCAGCAGTGAAAGGGGACTATTTCAAGGCGGGGAGCTGTTTTTT.

This clone was observed once. The V gene is TRBV6-1, the J gene TRBJ1-3; D call uncertain. Germline V gene lookup returns CDR1 MNHNS and CDR2 SASEGT. Between the trimmed V and J ends, which lost 1 base and 11 bases, there was a span of 9 bases. CDR3 length equals 12 residues. This chain's CDR3 is CASSEGGSPIYF. CDR3 nucleotides: TGTGCCAGCAGTGAAGGTGGGAGTCCCATATATTTT.

The chain couples TRBV6-5 to TRBJ2-1, with D possibly matching TRBD1 (6 bases). V gave up 0 bases and J gave up 5 bases, with 8 bases separating them. The CDR3 is 14 residues long. The germline gives CDR1 MNHEY, CDR2 SVGAGI. Here the CDR3 DNA reads TGTGCCAGCAGTTACTCGTCAGGGGACAATGAGCAGTTCTTC. It is translated as CASSYSSGDNEQFF.

The chain joins TRBV13 to TRBJ2-7, with 9 bases fitting TRBD2. This CDR3 region has 14 residues. The germline V gene encodes CDR1 PRHDT and CDR2 FYEKMQ (reference sequence). The V and J ends lost 5 bases and 6 bases, in that order; junction bases with no gene match: 8. CDR3 residues: CASSPLAGVGEQYF. The CDR3 DNA reads TGTGCCAGCAGCCCCTTAGCGGGAGTAGGCGAGCAGTACTTC.

The chain is built from TRBV4-3 and TRBJ2-2, with D perhaps matching TRBD1 (6 bases). With 0 bases removed from V and 7 bases from J, the gap between germline ends came to 12 bases. Germline values: CDR1 LGHNA, CDR2 YSLEER. This CDR3 has 15 amino acids. The CDR3 region is CASSQDPGADGELFF. CDR3 bases: TGCGCCAGCAGCCAAGATCCAGGGGCGGACGGGGAGCTGTTTTTT.

The V call is TRBV28, the J call TRBJ1-5, with D perhaps TRBD1 (6 bases). CDR3 size: 18 residues. Germline-derived CDR1 and CDR2 are MDHEN and SYDVKM. Trimming pared 2 bases from V and 1 base from J, leaving 18 bases between. This CDR3 reads CASSLAGAGEVSNQPQHF. In nucleotides, the CDR3 is TGTGCCAGCAGTTTAGCAGGGGCCGGAGAAGTGAGCAATCAGCCCCAGCATTTT.

As to this clone: At one of its ends the junction is not consistent with the germline gene, which may arise from a read error. This sequence joins TRBV7-7 and TRBJ1-5, with D maybe TRBD1 (5 bases). Germline-derived CDR1 and CDR2 are SSHAT and FNYEAQ (reference sequence). The CDR3 is 16 residues long. The CDR3 spells CASSSTGSYSNQPQHF. The DNA for the CDR3 is TGTGCTAGCAGCTCTACAGGATCATATAGCAATCAGCCCCAGCATTTT.

This clone was seen a single time. The rearrangement links TRBV6-5 to TRBJ1-1; TRBD1 agrees at 7 bases. V lost 6 bases, J lost 4 bases, and 11 bases stayed unmatched. Per germline, CDR1 MNHEY and CDR2 SVGAGI. This CDR3 is built from 15 residues. CDR3 residues: CASRLQGRLSTEAFF. CDR3 DNA sequence: TGTGCCAGCAGACTACAGGGGCGACTGAGCACTGAAGCTTTCTTT.

This sequence joins TRBV5-1 and TRBJ2-1, with 11 bases aligning to TRBD2. Unmatched junction bases numbered 7, after V lost 1 base and J lost 7 bases. In germline, CDR1 is SGHRS, CDR2 YFSETQ. This CDR3 region has 16 residues. The CDR3 spells CASSLTSGSTANEQFF. The CDR3 DNA follows: TGCGCCAGCAGCTTGACTAGCGGGAGTACGGCGAATGAGCAGTTCTTC.

This clone was found a few times. Here the CDR3 DNA reads TGTGCCAGCACCTCTCTCACAGATACGCAGTATTTT. As protein: CASTSLTDTQYF. The V gene is TRBV27, the J gene TRBJ2-3, with D hard to call. The germline V gene encodes CDR1 MNHEY and CDR2 SMNVEV (reference sequence). V dropped 7 bases and J dropped 2 bases, with 7 bases sitting between them. The length of the CDR3 is 12 residues.

This clone was picked up a small number of times. The chain recombines TRBV5-1 with TRBJ1-3; D uncertain. This CDR3 has 15 amino acids. The germline V gene encodes CDR1 SGHRS and CDR2 YFSETQ. Trimming stripped 7 bases from V and 4 bases from J, with 18 bases between. The CDR3, as DNA: TGCGCCAGCCGCGTCGACTTACAAGGAGGAAACACCATATATTTT. Encoded protein: CASRVDLQGGNTIYF.